This T cell receptor beta chain was observed in a study of a mutant IDH1 vaccine in newly diagnosed glioma. Study-level information: The first vaccination came 4-6 weeks after radiotherapy alone, or with temozolomide cycles. The study's findings and limits: Top-clonotype changes in peripheral T cells seemed unrelated to pseudoprogression.

Comment on this clone: Its specificity is not known.

Sample time point: week 23, last vaccination. Topical imiquimod accompanied each vaccine dose, which consisted of 300 ug of mutant IDH1 20-mer peptide. The astrocytomas were IDH1-mutant, ATRX-negative, and WHO grade 3 or 4. The assay was immunoSEQ multiplex PCR, and TCRdb's table has in-frame clones only and misses some. This table holds about 38,000 clones, roughly 79% found once. This clonotype originated in a man in his forties with glioma. This specimen was PBMCs, taken from a glioma patient whose treatment included an IDH1 peptide vaccine.

In nucleotides, the CDR3 is TGTGCCAGCTCACCAGGGCCGGGCTCTGGGGCCAACGTCCTGACTTTC. Its translation is CASSPGPGSGANVLTF. The genes are TRBV18 and TRBJ2-6; D uncertain. The V and J ends lost 2 bases and 0 bases respectively, with 8 bases between them. Germline V CDR1 and CDR2: KGHSH, LQKENI. This CDR3 region has 16 residues.